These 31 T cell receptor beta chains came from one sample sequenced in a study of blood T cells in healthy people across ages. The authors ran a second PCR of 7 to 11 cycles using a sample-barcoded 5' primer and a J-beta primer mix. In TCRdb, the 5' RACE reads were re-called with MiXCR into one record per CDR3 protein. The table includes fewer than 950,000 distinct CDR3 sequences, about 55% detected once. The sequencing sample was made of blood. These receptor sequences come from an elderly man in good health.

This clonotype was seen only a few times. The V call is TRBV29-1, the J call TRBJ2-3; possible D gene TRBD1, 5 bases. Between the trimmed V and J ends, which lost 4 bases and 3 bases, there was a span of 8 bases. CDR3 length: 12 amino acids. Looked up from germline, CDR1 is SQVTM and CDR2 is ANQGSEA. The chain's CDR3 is CSVVRETDTQYF. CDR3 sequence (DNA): TGCAGCGTTGTCAGGGAAACAGATACGCAGTATTTT.

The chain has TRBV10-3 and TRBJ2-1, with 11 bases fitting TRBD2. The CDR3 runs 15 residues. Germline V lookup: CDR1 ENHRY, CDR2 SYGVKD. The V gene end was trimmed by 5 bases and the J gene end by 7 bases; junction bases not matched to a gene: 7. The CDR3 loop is CAISPTSGIGNEQFF. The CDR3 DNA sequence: TGTGCCATCAGTCCGACTAGCGGGATAGGTAATGAGCAGTTCTTC.

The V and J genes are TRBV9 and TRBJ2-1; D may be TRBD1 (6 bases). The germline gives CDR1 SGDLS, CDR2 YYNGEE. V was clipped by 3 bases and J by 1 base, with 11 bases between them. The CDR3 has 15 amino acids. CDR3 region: CASSALQGSYNEQFF. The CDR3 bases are TGTGCCAGCAGCGCCCTGCAGGGGTCCTACAATGAGCAGTTCTTC.

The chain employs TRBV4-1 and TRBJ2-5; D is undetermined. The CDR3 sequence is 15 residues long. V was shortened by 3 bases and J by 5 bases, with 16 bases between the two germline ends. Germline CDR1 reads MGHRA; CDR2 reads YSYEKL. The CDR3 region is CASSQQQSPRETQYF. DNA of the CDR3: TGCGCCAGCAGCCAGCAACAGAGTCCGCGGGAGACCCAGTACTTC.

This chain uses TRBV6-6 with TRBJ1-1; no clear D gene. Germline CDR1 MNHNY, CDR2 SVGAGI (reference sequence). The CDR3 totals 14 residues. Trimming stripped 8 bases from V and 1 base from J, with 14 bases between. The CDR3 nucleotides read TGTGCCAGCCGACAATTCGGGCAGAACACTGAAGCTTTCTTT. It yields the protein CASRQFGQNTEAFF.

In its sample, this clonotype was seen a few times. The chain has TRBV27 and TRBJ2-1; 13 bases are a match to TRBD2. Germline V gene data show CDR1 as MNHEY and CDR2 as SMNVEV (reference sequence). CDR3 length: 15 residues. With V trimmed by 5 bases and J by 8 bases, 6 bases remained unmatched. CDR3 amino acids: CASSILAGGGYEQFF. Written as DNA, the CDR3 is TGTGCCAGCAGTATACTAGCGGGGGGGGGTTATGAGCAGTTCTTC.

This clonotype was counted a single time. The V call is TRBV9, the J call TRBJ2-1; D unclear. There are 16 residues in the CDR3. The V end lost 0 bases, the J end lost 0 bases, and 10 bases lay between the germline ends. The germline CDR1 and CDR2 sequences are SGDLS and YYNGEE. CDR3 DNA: TGTGCCAGCAGCGTAGGCGGAAGCAGCTCCTACAATGAGCAGTTCTTC. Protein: CASSVGGSSSYNEQFF.

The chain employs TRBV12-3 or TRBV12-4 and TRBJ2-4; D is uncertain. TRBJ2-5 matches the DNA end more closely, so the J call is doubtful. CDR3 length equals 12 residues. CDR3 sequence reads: CASSSLSETQYF. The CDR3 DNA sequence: TGTGCCAGCAGTTCGCTGTCGGAGACCCAGTACTTC.

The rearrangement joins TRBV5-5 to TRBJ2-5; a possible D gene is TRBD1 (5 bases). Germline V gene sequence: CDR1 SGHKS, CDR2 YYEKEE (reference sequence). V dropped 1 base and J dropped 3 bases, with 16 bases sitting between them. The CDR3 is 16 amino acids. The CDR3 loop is CASSLMVGRVEETQYF. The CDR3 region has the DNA TGTGCCAGCAGCTTGATGGTCGGCAGGGTGGAAGAGACCCAGTACTTC.

CDR3 protein: CASSRSGRYNYGYTF. The CDR3 DNA is TGTGCCAGCAGCCGGTCGGGACGGTATAACTATGGCTACACCTTC. The chain carries TRBV28 and TRBJ1-2; a weak D match, TRBD1 (5 bases). This CDR3 is built from 15 residues. CDR1 is MDHEN, CDR2 SYDVKM, per germline. Trimming pared 6 bases from V and 1 base from J, leaving 15 bases between.

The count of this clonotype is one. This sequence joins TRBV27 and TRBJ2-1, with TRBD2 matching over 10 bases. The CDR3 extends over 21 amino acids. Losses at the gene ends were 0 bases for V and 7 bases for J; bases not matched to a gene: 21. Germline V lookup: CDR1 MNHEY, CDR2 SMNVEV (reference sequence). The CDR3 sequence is CASSLSMGFVASGGRLNEQFF. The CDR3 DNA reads TGTGCCAGCAGTTTATCGATGGGGTTCGTGGCTAGCGGGGGTCGGTTGAATGAGCAGTTCTTC.

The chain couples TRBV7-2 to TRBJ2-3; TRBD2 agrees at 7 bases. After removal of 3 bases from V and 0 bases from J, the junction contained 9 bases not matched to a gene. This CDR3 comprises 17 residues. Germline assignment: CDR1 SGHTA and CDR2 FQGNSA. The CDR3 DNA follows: TGTGCCAGCAGCTTCTCACCGGTTAGCGGGAGCACAGATACGCAGTATTTT. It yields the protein CASSFSPVSGSTDTQYF.

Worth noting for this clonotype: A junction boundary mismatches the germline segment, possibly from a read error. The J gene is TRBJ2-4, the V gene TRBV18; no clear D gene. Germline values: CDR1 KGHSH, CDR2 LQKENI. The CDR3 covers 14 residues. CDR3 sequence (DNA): TGTGCCAGCTCACCATGGCAGGCCGCAAACATTCAATACTTC. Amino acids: CASSPWQAANIQYF.

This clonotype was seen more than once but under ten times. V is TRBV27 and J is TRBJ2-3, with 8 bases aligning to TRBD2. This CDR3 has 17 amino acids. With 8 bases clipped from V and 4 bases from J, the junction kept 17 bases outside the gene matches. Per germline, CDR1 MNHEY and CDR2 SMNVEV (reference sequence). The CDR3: CASQDRLAGLPADTQYF. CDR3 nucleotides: TGTGCCAGCCAGGACCGGCTAGCGGGCCTCCCGGCAGATACGCAGTATTTT.

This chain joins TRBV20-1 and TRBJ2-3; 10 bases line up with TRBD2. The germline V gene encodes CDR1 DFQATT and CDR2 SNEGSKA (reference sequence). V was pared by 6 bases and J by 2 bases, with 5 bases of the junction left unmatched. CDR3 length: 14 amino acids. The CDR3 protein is CSAASGSNTDTQYF. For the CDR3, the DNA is TGCAGTGCGGCTAGCGGGAGTAACACAGATACGCAGTATTTT.

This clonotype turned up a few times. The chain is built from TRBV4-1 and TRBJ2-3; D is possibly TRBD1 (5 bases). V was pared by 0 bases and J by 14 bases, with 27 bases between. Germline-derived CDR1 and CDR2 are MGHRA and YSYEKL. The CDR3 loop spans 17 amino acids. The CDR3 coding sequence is TGCGCCAGCAGCCAAGATCCTCAGACTTCAAACCACAGGTACGCGTATTTT. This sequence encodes CASSQDPQTSNHRYAYF.

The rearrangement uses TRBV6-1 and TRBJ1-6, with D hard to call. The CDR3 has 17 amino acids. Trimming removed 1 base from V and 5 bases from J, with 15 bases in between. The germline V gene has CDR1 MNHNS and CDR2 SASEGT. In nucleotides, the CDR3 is TGTGCCAGCAGTGAAGGGCCCCTCCGACCGGATAATTCACCCCTCCACTTT. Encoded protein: CASSEGPLRPDNSPLHF.

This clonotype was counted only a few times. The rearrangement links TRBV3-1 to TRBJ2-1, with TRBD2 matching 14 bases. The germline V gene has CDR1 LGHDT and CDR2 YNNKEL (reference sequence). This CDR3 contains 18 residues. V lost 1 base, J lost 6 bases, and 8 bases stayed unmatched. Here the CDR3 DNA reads TGTGCCAGCAGCCAAGCGTGGGCCGGGACTAGCGGGGGCAATGAGCAGTTCTTC. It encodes CASSQAWAGTSGGNEQFF.

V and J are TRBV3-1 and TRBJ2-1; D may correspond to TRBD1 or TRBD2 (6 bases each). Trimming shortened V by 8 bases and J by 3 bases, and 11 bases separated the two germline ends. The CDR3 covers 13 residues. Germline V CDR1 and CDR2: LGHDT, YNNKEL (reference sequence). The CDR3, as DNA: TGTGCCAGCCGGGGGCCCAACTACAATGAGCAGTTCTTC. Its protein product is CASRGPNYNEQFF.

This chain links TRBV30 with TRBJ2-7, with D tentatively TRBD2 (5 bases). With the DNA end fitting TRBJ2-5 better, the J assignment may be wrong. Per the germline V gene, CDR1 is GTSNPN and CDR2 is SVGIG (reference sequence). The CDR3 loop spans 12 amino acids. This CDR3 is CAWSKGVGTQYF. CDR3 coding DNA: TGTGCCTGGAGTAAGGGAGTTGGGACCCAGTACTTC.

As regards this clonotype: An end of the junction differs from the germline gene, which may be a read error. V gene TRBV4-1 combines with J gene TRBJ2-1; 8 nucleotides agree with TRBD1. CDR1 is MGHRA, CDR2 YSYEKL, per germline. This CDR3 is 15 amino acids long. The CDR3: CASSQGQATYKEQFF. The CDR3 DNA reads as TGCGCCAGCAGCCAGGGACAGGCGACCTACAAGGAGCAGTTCTTC.

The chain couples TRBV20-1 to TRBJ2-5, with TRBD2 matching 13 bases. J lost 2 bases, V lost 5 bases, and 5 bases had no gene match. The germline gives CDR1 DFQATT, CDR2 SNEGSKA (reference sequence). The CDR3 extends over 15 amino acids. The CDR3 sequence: CSALPGLAGQETQYF. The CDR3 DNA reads TGCAGTGCTTTGCCGGGACTAGCGGGGCAAGAGACCCAGTACTTC.

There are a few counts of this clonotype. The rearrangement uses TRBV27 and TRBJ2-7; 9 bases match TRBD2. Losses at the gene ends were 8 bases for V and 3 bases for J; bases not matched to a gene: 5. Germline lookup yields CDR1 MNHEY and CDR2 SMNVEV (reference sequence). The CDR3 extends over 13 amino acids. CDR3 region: CASGLAPLYEQYF. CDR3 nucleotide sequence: TGTGCCAGCGGACTAGCGCCCCTCTACGAGCAGTACTTC.

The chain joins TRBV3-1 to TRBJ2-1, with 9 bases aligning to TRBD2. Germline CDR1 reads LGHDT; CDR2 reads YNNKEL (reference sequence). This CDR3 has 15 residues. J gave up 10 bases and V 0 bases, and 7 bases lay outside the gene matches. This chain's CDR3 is CASSQDPASGIEQFF. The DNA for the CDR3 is TGTGCCAGCAGCCAAGATCCCGCTAGCGGGATCGAGCAGTTCTTC.

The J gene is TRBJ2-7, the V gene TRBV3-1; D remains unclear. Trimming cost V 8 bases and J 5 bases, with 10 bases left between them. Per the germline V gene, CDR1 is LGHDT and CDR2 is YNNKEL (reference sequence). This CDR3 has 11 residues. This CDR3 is CASGRADEQYF. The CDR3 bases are TGTGCCAGCGGCCGGGCGGACGAGCAGTACTTC.

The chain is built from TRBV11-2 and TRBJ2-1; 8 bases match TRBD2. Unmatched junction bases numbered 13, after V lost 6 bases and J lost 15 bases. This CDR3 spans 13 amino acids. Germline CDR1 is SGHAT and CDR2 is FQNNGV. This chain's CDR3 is CASRLSGMWGAFF. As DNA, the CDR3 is TGTGCCAGCAGGCTTAGCGGGATGTGGGGCGCGTTCTTC. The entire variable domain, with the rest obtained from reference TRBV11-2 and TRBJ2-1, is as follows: EAGVAQSPRYKIIEKRQSVAFWCNPISGHATLYWYQQILGQGPKLLIQFQNNGVVDDSQLPKDRFSAERLKGVDSTLKIQPAKLEDSAVYLCASRLSGMWGAFFGPGTRLTVL.

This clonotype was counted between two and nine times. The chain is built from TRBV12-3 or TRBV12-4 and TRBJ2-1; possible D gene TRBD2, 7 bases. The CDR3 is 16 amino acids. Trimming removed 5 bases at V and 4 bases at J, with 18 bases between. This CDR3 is CASSPTSGTPYNEQFF. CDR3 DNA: TGTGCCAGCAGTCCAACAAGCGGGACACCGTACAATGAGCAGTTCTTC.

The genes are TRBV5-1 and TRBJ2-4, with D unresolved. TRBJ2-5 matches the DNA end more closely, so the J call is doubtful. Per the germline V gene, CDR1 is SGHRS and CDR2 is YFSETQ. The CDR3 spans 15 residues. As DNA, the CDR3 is TGCGCCAGCAGCTTGGGGCCCAGGAGTTCGGAGACCCAGTACTTC. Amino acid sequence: CASSLGPRSSETQYF.

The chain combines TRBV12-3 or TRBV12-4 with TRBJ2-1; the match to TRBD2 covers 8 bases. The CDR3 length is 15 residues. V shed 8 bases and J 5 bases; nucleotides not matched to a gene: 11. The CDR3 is CASEIRAGAHNEQFF. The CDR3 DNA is TGTGCCAGCGAGATCAGAGCGGGAGCACACAATGAGCAGTTCTTC.

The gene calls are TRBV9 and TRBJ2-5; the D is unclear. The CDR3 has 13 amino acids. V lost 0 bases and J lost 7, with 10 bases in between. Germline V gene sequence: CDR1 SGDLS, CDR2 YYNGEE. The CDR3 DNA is TGTGCCAGCAGCGTAGAGCCGTCCGGGACCCAGTACTTC. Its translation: CASSVEPSGTQYF.

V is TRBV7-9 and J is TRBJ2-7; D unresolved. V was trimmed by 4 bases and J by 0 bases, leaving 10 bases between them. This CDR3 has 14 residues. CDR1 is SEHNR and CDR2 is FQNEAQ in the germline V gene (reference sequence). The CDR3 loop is CASSSLRASYEQYF. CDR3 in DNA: TGTGCCAGCAGCTCGCTCCGGGCCTCCTACGAGCAGTACTTC.